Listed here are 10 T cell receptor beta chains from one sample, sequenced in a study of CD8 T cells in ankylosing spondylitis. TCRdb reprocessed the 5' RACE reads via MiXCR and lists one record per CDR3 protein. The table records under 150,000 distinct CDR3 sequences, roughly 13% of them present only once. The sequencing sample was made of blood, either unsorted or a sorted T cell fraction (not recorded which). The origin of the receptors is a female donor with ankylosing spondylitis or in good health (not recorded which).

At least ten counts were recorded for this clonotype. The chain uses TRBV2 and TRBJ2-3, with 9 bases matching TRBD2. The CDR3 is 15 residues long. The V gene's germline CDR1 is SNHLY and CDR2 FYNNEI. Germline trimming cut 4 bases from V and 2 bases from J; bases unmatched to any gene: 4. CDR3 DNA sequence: TGTGCCAGCAGTGGTAGCGGGAGTATCACAGATACGCAGTATTTT. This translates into CASSGSGSITDTQYF. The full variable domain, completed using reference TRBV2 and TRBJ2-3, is EPEVTQTPSHQVTQMGQEVILRCVPISNHLYFYWYRQILGQKVEFLVSFYNNEISEKSEIFDDQFSVERPDGSNFTLKIRSTKLEDSAMYFCASSGSGSITDTQYFGPGTRLTVL.

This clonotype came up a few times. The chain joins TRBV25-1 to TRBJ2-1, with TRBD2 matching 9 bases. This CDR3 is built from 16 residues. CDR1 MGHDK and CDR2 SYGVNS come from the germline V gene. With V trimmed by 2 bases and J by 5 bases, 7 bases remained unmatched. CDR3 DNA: TGTGCCAGCAGTGAAGGAGCGGGAGGCATGAACAATGAGCAGTTCTTC. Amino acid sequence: CASSEGAGGMNNEQFF.

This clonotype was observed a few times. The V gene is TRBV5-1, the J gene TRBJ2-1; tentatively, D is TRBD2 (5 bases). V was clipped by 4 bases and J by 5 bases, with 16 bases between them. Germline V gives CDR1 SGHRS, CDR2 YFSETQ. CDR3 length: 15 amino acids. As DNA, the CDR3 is TGCGCCAGCAGCGAAGGACTCGGAACCGACAATGAGCAGTTCTTC. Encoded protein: CASSEGLGTDNEQFF.

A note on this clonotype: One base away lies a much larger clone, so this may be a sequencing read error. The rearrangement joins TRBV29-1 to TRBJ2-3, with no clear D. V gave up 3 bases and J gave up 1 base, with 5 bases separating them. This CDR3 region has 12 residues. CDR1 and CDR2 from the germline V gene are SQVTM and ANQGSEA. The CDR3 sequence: CSVEKGTDTQYF. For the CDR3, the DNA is TGCAGCGTTGAGAAGGGCACAGATACGCAGTATTTT.

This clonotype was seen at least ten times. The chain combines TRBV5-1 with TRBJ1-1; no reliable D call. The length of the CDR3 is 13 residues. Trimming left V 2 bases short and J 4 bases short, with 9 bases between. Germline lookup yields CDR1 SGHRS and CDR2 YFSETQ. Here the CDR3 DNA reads TGCGCCAGCAGCTTCATGGCAGTCACTGAAGCTTTCTTT. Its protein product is CASSFMAVTEAFF.

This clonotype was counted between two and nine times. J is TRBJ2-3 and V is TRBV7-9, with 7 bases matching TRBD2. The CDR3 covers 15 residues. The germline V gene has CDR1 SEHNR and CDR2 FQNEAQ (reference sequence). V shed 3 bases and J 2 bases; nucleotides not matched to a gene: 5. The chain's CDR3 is CASSFGGSDTDTQYF. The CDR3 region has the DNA TGTGCCAGCAGCTTTGGCGGGAGTGACACAGATACGCAGTATTTT.

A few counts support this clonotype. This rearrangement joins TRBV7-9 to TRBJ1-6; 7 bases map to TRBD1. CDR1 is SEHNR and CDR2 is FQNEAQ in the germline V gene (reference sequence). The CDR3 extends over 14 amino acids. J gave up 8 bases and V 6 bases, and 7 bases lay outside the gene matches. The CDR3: CASSFNTGDSPLHF. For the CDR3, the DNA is TGTGCCAGCAGTTTTAATACAGGGGATTCACCCCTCCACTTT.

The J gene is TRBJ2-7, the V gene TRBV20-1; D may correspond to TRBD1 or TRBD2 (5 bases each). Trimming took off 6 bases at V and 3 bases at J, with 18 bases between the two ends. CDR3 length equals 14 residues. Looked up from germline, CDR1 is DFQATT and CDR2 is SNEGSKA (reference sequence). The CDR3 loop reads CSATQLGDLYEQYF. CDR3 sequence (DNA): TGCAGTGCAACTCAGCTGGGGGATCTCTACGAGCAGTACTTC.

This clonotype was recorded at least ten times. CDR3 protein: CASSLRTSVRDTQYF. The CDR3 bases are TGTGCCAGCAGCCTACGGACTTCGGTGAGGGATACGCAGTATTTT. This rearrangement joins TRBV11-2 to TRBJ2-3; D is possibly TRBD2 (5 bases). CDR1 and CDR2 from the germline V gene are SGHAT and FQNNGV. V was pared by 5 bases and J by 6 bases, with 18 bases between. The CDR3 contains 15 residues.

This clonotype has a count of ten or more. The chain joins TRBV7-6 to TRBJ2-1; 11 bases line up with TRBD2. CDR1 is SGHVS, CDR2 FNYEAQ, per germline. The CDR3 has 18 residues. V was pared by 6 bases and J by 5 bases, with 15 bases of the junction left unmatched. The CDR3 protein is CASSPVLAGVEYDNEQFF. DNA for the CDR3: TGTGCCAGCAGTCCTGTACTAGCGGGAGTGGAATACGACAATGAGCAGTTCTTC.